Listed here are 9 T cell receptor beta chains from one sample, sequenced in a study of T cell repertoires in cytomegalovirus infection. TCRdb ran MiXCR on the reads and lists one entry per CDR3 protein. Seen here are 300,000 to 400,000 distinct CDR3 sequences, more than 9% observed once, and the top ten hold 3.5% to 4.5%. The sequenced material came from PBMCs. Every receptor here comes from a human donor in good health (CMV status not recorded). Some clones in this sample may be carry-over from other donors' samples.

This chain joins TRBV19 and TRBJ1-5, with 7 bases that match TRBD1. Losses at the gene ends were 7 bases for V and 2 bases for J; bases not matched to a gene: 5. CDR3 size: 14 residues. The germline V gene encodes CDR1 LNHDA and CDR2 SQIVND (reference sequence). This CDR3 reads CASTGGFGNQPQHF. In DNA, the CDR3 is TGTGCCAGTACAGGGGGTTTCGGCAATCAGCCCCAGCATTTT.

The chain combines TRBV7-8 with TRBJ2-6, with D possibly matching TRBD2 (5 bases). V lost 5 bases and J lost 5, with 10 bases in between. Germline loops: CDR1 SGHVS, CDR2 FQNEAQ. The CDR3 is 14 residues long. DNA for the CDR3: TGTGCCAGCAGCGAGGGTTTGCGGGCCAACGTCCTGACTTTC. Protein: CASSEGLRANVLTF.

This clonotype was seen only once. The chain carries TRBV7-2 and TRBJ2-5, with TRBD1 matching over 7 bases. Unmatched junction bases numbered 11, after V lost 11 bases and J lost 2 bases. The CDR3 is made up of 14 amino acids. From germline, CDR1 is SGHTA and CDR2 FQGNSA. For the CDR3, the DNA is TGTGCCGGCCTGAAAGACAGGGCGCAAGAGACCCAGTACTTC. Protein sequence: CAGLKDRAQETQYF.

This clonotype was seen ten or more times. The chain couples TRBV5-5 to TRBJ2-5; 7 bases align to TRBD2. CDR1 and CDR2 (germline): SGHKS, YYEKEE (reference sequence). This CDR3 has 14 residues. V gave up 3 bases and J gave up 2 bases; unmatched junction bases: 4. The CDR3 DNA is TGTGCCAGCAGCTCGGCTAGCGGACAAGAGACCCAGTACTTC. It yields the protein CASSSASGQETQYF.

This sequence joins TRBV7-6 and TRBJ2-6; D is undetermined. The V gene lost 8 bases and the J gene lost 1 base, with 6 bases spanning the gap. CDR3 size: 13 residues. Germline V CDR1 and CDR2: SGHVS, FNYEAQ. CDR3 DNA sequence: TGTGCCAGCCGAAGGTCTGGGGCCAACGTCCTGACTTTC. Its translation is CASRRSGANVLTF.

The sample holds a few counts of this clonotype. The chain links TRBV6-2 or TRBV6-3 to TRBJ2-5; D ambiguous. The V and J ends lost 2 bases and 7 bases respectively, with 5 bases between them. Germline loops: CDR1 MNHEY, CDR2 SVGEGT. The CDR3 extends over 11 amino acids. In nucleotides, the CDR3 is TGTGCCAGCAGTTACGCGGCGACCCAGTACTTC. Its protein product is CASSYAATQYF.

This clonotype was counted at least ten times. This chain joins TRBV28 and TRBJ1-5; 8 bases map to TRBD1. Trimming at V came to 6 bases and at J to 6 bases, leaving 7 bases not matched to a gene. The CDR3 length is 14 residues. Per germline, CDR1 MDHEN and CDR2 SYDVKM. CDR3 in DNA: TGTGCCAGCAGCCCTCAAACAGGGGGTCAGCCCCAGCATTTT. Translating it yields CASSPQTGGQPQHF. The whole variable domain, filled in from reference TRBV28 and TRBJ1-5, reads DVKVTQSSRYLVKRTGEKVFLECVQDMDHENMFWYRQDPGLGLRLIYFSYDVKMKEKGDIPEGYSVSREKKERFSLILESASTNQTSMYLCASSPQTGGQPQHFGDGTRLSIL.

The rearrangement links TRBV7-6 to TRBJ2-3; perhaps TRBD2 as D (5 bases). Germline CDR1 is SGHVS and CDR2 is FNYEAQ. V lost 7 bases and J 3 bases, leaving 14 bases between the germline ends. The CDR3 runs 14 residues. The CDR3: CASNPGLTTDTQYF. The CDR3, as DNA: TGTGCCAGCAACCCCGGACTGACGACAGATACGCAGTATTTT. Variable domain in full (rest from reference TRBV7-6 and TRBJ2-3): GAGVSQSPRYKVTKRGQDVALRCDPISGHVSLYWYRQALGQGPEFLTYFNYEAQQDKSGLPNDRFSAERPEGSISTLTIQRTEQRDSAMYRCASNPGLTTDTQYFGPGTRLTVL.

This clonotype was seen many times. The rearrangement uses TRBV12-3 or TRBV12-4 and TRBJ2-2; D not resolved. The V gene lost 5 bases and the J gene lost 0 bases, with 7 bases spanning the gap. The CDR3 consists of 14 residues. This CDR3 reads CASSPGANTGELFF. The CDR3 coding sequence is TGTGCCAGCAGTCCTGGCGCGAACACCGGGGAGCTGTTTTTT.